The 29 T cell receptor beta chains in this list originate from one sample, sequenced in a study of T cells in tumors and immune-related adverse events. Generated by immunoSEQ multiplex PCR, the TCRdb table keeps only in-frame clones and is missing some. The repertoire holds about 8,600 clones, with roughly 94% as singletons. Sequencing was performed on lymph node tissue, taken from a patient treated with anti-PD-1 therapy. Source of these receptors: a female donor with metastatic renal cell carcinoma.

This clone was seen just once. The V gene is TRBV25-1, the J gene TRBJ2-2; D gene ambiguous. This CDR3 spans 15 amino acids. CDR1 is MGHDK and CDR2 is SYGVNS in the germline V gene. Trimming left V 1 base short and J 0 bases short, with 6 bases between. CDR3 in amino acids: CASSEFVSNTGELFF. The CDR3 DNA reads as TGTGCCAGCAGTGAATTCGTCTCGAACACCGGGGAGCTGTTTTTT.

The chain joins TRBV21-1 to TRBJ1-1; the D call in the table, TRBD1, was not verified against the DNA. TRBV21-1 is a pseudogene. The CDR3 length is 17 residues. The CDR3 nucleotides are TGTGCCAGCAGCAAAGTTGAAAGGGGATCAATGAACACTGAAGCTTTCTTT. Amino acids: CASSKVERGSMNTEAFF.

The rearrangement joins TRBV7-2 to TRBJ2-7; D not certain. Germline CDR1 is SGHTA and CDR2 is FQGNSA. V was trimmed by 1 base and J by 4 bases, leaving 11 bases between them. The CDR3 has 14 residues. CDR3 sequence (DNA): TGTGCCAGCAGCTTAGTTATAGCTCCGTACGAGCAGTACTTC. Protein sequence: CASSLVIAPYEQYF.

The CDR3 DNA is TGTGCCAGCTCTGTTTGGTTACAGGTAGATCCCGGGGAGCTGTTTTTT. Encoded protein: CASSVWLQVDPGELFF. The genes are TRBV11-3 and TRBJ2-2; a weak D match, TRBD1 (5 bases). The germline V and J ends were trimmed by 8 bases and 6 bases, with 22 bases remaining between them. This CDR3 comprises 16 residues. Germline V gene data show CDR1 as SGHNT and CDR2 as YENEEA.

This clone was recorded a few times. The chain combines TRBV6-1 with TRBJ2-1, with 7 bases that match TRBD2. Germline assignment: CDR1 MNHNS and CDR2 SASEGT. V dropped 2 bases and J dropped 1; count of bases not matched to a gene: 2. This CDR3 contains 15 residues. The CDR3 coding sequence is TGTGCCAGCAGTGAATCTAGCGGATCCTACAATGAGCAGTTCTTC. Its protein product is CASSESSGSYNEQFF.

The rearrangement uses TRBV6-1 and TRBJ2-1; the match to TRBD2 covers 12 bases. CDR3 length: 18 amino acids. With V trimmed by 4 bases and J by 0 bases, 7 bases remained unmatched. Per germline, CDR1 MNHNS and CDR2 SASEGT. In DNA form, the CDR3 reads TGTGCCAGCAGTGCCAAACTAGCGGGGGGTTACTCCTACAATGAGCAGTTCTTC. It codes for CASSAKLAGGYSYNEQFF.

This chain connects TRBV2 to TRBJ2-1; no reliable D call. The CDR3 is 15 amino acids. Germline V CDR1 and CDR2: SNHLY, FYNNEI. With 1 base removed from V and 0 bases from J, the gap between germline ends came to 7 bases. CDR3: CASSEEASSYNEQFF. The CDR3, as DNA: TGTGCCAGCAGTGAAGAGGCGAGCTCCTACAATGAGCAGTTCTTC.

This chain uses TRBV5-1 with TRBJ2-7; 9 bases agree with TRBD2. V shed 4 bases and J 1 base; nucleotides not matched to a gene: 9. The germline gives CDR1 SGHRS, CDR2 YFSETQ. The CDR3 sequence is 16 residues long. The CDR3 protein is CASSVQTSGVSYEQYF. CDR3 nucleotide sequence: TGCGCCAGCAGCGTCCAGACTAGCGGTGTATCCTACGAGCAGTACTTC.

The CDR3: CASGVMNTEAFF. In nucleotides, the CDR3 is TGTGCCAGCGGGGTCATGAACACTGAAGCTTTCTTT. This rearrangement joins TRBV5-4 to TRBJ1-1; D remains ambiguous. The V end lost 7 bases, the J end lost 0 bases, and 7 bases lay between the germline ends. Germline assignment: CDR1 SGHNT and CDR2 YYREEE (reference sequence). The CDR3 runs to 12 residues.

Only one count was recorded for this clone. The rearrangement links TRBV5-1 to TRBJ1-1; the match to TRBD1 covers 7 bases. Germline values: CDR1 SGHRS, CDR2 YFSETQ. The CDR3 consists of 16 residues. Trimming cost V 3 bases and J 3 bases; bases outside gene matches: 11. In nucleotides, the CDR3 is TGCGCCAGCAGCTCCGACACAGGGGTAAGGGACACTGAAGCTTTCTTT. It yields the protein CASSSDTGVRDTEAFF.

V usage is TRBV7-2 and J usage is TRBJ2-1; D possibly corresponds to TRBD2 (6 bases). V lost 1 base, J lost 4 bases, and 11 bases lay in between. There are 15 residues in the CDR3. The germline CDR1 and CDR2 sequences are SGHTA and FQGNSA. The DNA for the CDR3 is TGTGCCAGCAGCTTAGAGCCGGGGGAGTACAATGAGCAGTTCTTC. Translation gives CASSLEPGEYNEQFF.

The chain couples TRBV11-3 to TRBJ2-1; 10 bases fit TRBD2. J was trimmed by 3 bases and V by 2 bases; bases with no gene match: 7. The CDR3 has 17 residues. The germline V gene has CDR1 SGHNT and CDR2 YENEEA. CDR3 in DNA: TGTGCCAGCAGCTTACAGACTAGCGGGCACCTCTACAATGAGCAGTTCTTC. Its protein is CASSLQTSGHLYNEQFF. Full variable domain (missing parts from reference TRBV11-3 and TRBJ2-1): EAGVVQSPRYKIIEKKQPVAFWCNPISGHNTLYWYLQNLGQGPELLIRYENEEAVDDSQLPKDRFSAERLKGVDSTLKIQPAELGDSAVYLCASSLQTSGHLYNEQFFGPGTRLTVL.

The chain carries TRBV6-7 and TRBJ1-3; no clear D gene. TRBV6-7 carries the ORF label, with uncertain function. The CDR3 sequence is 13 residues long. The germline V and J ends were trimmed by 4 bases and 4 bases, with 8 bases remaining between them. The CDR3 region is CASSSPGGNTIYF. As DNA, the CDR3 is TGTGCCAGCAGTTCCCCGGGCGGAAACACCATATATTTT.

J is TRBJ2-1 and V is TRBV5-4; D remains unclear. V was clipped by 1 base and J by 6 bases, with 11 bases between them. The CDR3 sequence is 14 residues long. The germline CDR1 and CDR2 sequences are SGHNT and YYREEE (reference sequence). CDR3 sequence (DNA): TGTGCCAGCAGCTTGATGTCAGGAGCCAATGAGCAGTTCTTC. Encoded protein: CASSLMSGANEQFF.

This chain joins TRBV10-3 and TRBJ2-1; D gene unclear. V was cut by 0 bases and J by 7 bases, with 7 bases left in between. The germline V gene has CDR1 ENHRY and CDR2 SYGVKD. The CDR3 has 13 amino acids. CDR3 DNA: TGTGCCATCAGTGAGTCGAAGGAAAATGAGCAGTTCTTC. Translating it yields CAISESKENEQFF.

This chain uses TRBV19 with TRBJ1-1, with D hard to call. The germline V gene has CDR1 LNHDA and CDR2 SQIVND (reference sequence). The V gene lost 7 bases and the J gene lost 4 bases, with 10 bases spanning the gap. The CDR3 consists of 12 residues. This CDR3 is CASNSRITEAFF. The CDR3 coding sequence is TGTGCCAGTAATAGCAGGATCACTGAAGCTTTCTTT.

The J gene is TRBJ2-7, the V gene TRBV5-1; D is perhaps TRBD2 (5 bases). CDR1 and CDR2 (germline): SGHRS, YFSETQ. V was trimmed by 3 bases and J by 2 bases, leaving 15 bases between them. The CDR3 has 15 residues. The CDR3 region has the DNA TGCGCCAGCAGCTCAAACCTACCCGGGGCCTACGAGCAGTACTTC. Its protein product is CASSSNLPGAYEQYF.

This rearrangement joins TRBV12-5 to TRBJ2-7; D is uncertain. CDR3 size: 17 residues. V lost 1 base and J 4 bases, leaving 20 bases between the germline ends. Germline assignment: CDR1 LGHNT and CDR2 FRNRAP. The CDR3 DNA reads as TGTGCTAGTGGTTTGGCAATTAACCATCAAACAAGTTACGAGCAGTACTTC. It yields the protein CASGLAINHQTSYEQYF.

V gene TRBV11-2 combines with J gene TRBJ1-1, with a possible D match to TRBD1 (6 bases). The germline V gene has CDR1 SGHAT and CDR2 FQNNGV. The CDR3 totals 12 residues. Trimming took off 0 bases at V and 11 bases at J, with 10 bases between the two ends. CDR3 sequence (DNA): TGTGCCAGCAGCTTAGAGAGGGGGGGTGCTTTCTTT. This codes for CASSLERGGAFF.

The J gene is TRBJ2-7, the V gene TRBV27; TRBD1 matches at 8 bases. Germline V gene data show CDR1 as MNHEY and CDR2 as SMNVEV (reference sequence). V was clipped by 2 bases and J by 4 bases; unmatched bases: 4. The CDR3 totals 14 residues. The CDR3 sequence is CASSLGTGRYEQYF. The CDR3 nucleotides are TGTGCCAGCAGTTTAGGGACAGGCCGTTACGAGCAGTACTTC.

This chain joins TRBV7-2 and TRBJ1-1; unclear D gene. From germline, CDR1 is SGHTA and CDR2 FQGNSA. Trimming took 2 bases from V and 2 from J, leaving 9 bases between them. The CDR3 extends over 14 amino acids. The CDR3 spells CASSLKAGNTEAFF. As DNA, the CDR3 is TGTGCCAGCAGCTTAAAGGCGGGAAACACTGAAGCTTTCTTT.

This clone has a handful of counts. This chain joins TRBV4-2 and TRBJ1-2; D ambiguous. Looked up from germline, CDR1 is LGHNA and CDR2 is YNFKEQ. V lost 2 bases and J 5 bases, leaving 12 bases between the germline ends. The CDR3 is 14 residues long. In DNA, the CDR3 is TGTGCCAGCAGCCAAAGGGCAGGATTGTATGGCTACACCTTC. Amino acids: CASSQRAGLYGYTF.

In its sample, this clone was seen once. The J gene is TRBJ1-3, the V gene TRBV5-1; the D gene is possibly TRBD1 (6 bases). Germline CDR1 is SGHRS and CDR2 is YFSETQ. The CDR3 has 17 amino acids. V shed 0 bases and J shed 0 bases, with 13 bases lying between them. The CDR3 DNA follows: TGCGCCAGCAGCTTGGGGCCGGGGGGCGTCTCTGGAAACACCATATATTTT. It translates to CASSLGPGGVSGNTIYF.

The rearrangement links TRBV7-6 to TRBJ2-1, with a possible D match to TRBD2 (5 bases). CDR1 is SGHVS and CDR2 is FNYEAQ in the germline V gene. The CDR3 runs 13 residues. Trimming took 5 bases from V and 4 from J, leaving 9 bases between them. The CDR3 nucleotides read TGTGCCAGCAGCCGCGGGTCTTACAATGAGCAGTTCTTC. Amino acid sequence: CASSRGSYNEQFF.

The chain is built from TRBV29-1 and TRBJ1-1; tentatively, D is TRBD1 (6 bases). CDR3 length equals 12 residues. V lost 7 bases to trimming and J lost 5 bases, with 14 bases between them. CDR1 and CDR2 from the germline V gene are SQVTM and ANQGSEA. In nucleotides, the CDR3 is TGCAGCGGGACTCTACAGGGTACTGAAGCTTTCTTT. It encodes CSGTLQGTEAFF.

The chain combines TRBV9 with TRBJ2-7, with D perhaps TRBD1 or TRBD2 (6 bases each). Trimming took off 4 bases at V and 3 bases at J, with 11 bases between the two ends. Germline V gene data show CDR1 as SGDLS and CDR2 as YYNGEE. This CDR3 comprises 13 residues. The CDR3 region has the DNA TGTGCCAGCAGCTCGGGGGCGAGCTACGAGCAGTACTTC. This gives the protein CASSSGASYEQYF.

The rearrangement uses TRBV10-1 and TRBJ2-1, with TRBD1 identical over 7 bases. The CDR3 has 19 amino acids. Germline-derived CDR1 and CDR2 are WNHNN and SYGVQD (reference sequence). V dropped 6 bases and J dropped 6; count of bases not matched to a gene: 23. CDR3 sequence: CASSARSLGQVVKGNEQFF. The CDR3 coding sequence is TGCGCCAGCAGCGCTCGCTCGCTAGGACAGGTGGTAAAGGGCAATGAGCAGTTCTTC.

This chain uses TRBV6-5 with TRBJ2-3; D ambiguous. The CDR3 covers 13 residues. Between the trimmed V and J ends, which lost 0 bases and 4 bases, there was a span of 5 bases. The V gene's germline CDR1 is MNHEY and CDR2 SVGAGI. This CDR3 reads CASSYSTADTQYF. CDR3 coding DNA: TGTGCCAGCAGTTACTCGACCGCAGATACGCAGTATTTT.

The table lists this clone with a few counts. V is TRBV19 and J is TRBJ1-1; maybe TRBD1 (6 bases). The V and J ends lost 5 bases and 5 bases respectively, with 15 bases between them. The germline gives CDR1 LNHDA, CDR2 SQIVND (reference sequence). This CDR3 has 14 amino acids. In nucleotides, the CDR3 is TGTGCCAGTAGTGCCTTGGACAGAACGACTGAAGCTTTCTTT. Encoded protein: CASSALDRTTEAFF.